Given below is one TCR beta chain in context. The entry originates in a study of blood T cell repertoires in COVID-19. Using immunoSEQ multiplex PCR, the repertoire was profiled, and TCRdb retains in-frame clones only, with some absent. The data hold around 170,000 clones, with about 85% observed a single time. The receptor's source is a woman aged 50 to 65 who had recovered from COVID-19. The sample consisted of PBMCs or T cells enriched from blood (not recorded which).

Written as DNA, the CDR3 is TGTGCCAGCGGTGGGACAAGCGAAAAACTGTTTTTT. Protein sequence: CASGGTSEKLFF. The chain carries TRBV9 and TRBJ1-4, with a possible D match to TRBD1 (6 bases). The CDR3 sequence is 12 residues long. The V and J ends lost 7 bases and 8 bases respectively, with 12 bases between them. The germline V gene has CDR1 SGDLS and CDR2 YYNGEE.